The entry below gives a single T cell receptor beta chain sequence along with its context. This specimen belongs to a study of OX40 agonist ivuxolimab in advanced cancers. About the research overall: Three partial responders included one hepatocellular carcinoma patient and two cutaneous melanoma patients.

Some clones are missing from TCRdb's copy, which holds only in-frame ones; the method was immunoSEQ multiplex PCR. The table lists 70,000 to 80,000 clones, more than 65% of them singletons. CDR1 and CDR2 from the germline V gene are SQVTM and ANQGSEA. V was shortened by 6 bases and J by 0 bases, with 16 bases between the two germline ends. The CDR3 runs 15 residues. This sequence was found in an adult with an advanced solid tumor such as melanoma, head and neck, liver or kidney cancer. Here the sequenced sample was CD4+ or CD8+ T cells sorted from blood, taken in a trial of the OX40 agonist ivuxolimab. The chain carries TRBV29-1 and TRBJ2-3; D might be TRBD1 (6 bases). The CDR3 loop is CSVEDSIISTDTQYF. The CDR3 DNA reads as TGCAGCGTGGAGGACAGCATCATAAGCACAGATACGCAGTATTTT.